This T cell receptor (beta chain) was captured by sequencing in a study of blood T cell repertoires in COVID-19. Study-level background: The United States, Italy and Spain were the sources of the acute and convalescent COVID-19 samples. In each case, the material was cDNA or gDNA derived from T cells, B-cell-depleted T cells, or PBMCs.

The repertoire was sequenced with immunoSEQ multiplex PCR; TCRdb's copy has only in-frame clones and lacks some. The sample contains hundreds of thousands of clones, approximately 91% of which appear only once. The trim removed 7 bases at V and 12 bases at J, leaving 12 bases unmatched. This CDR3 contains 14 residues. Germline assignment: CDR1 SNHLY and CDR2 FYNNEI. Material for sequencing was peripheral blood. The V call is TRBV2, the J call TRBJ2-1; TRBD2 agrees at 10 bases. The clonotype originates from a human donor in a cohort sampled during active COVID-19. The CDR3 DNA reads TGTGCCAGCATCCCCGGAGCGGGGGGGCAGGGGCAGTTCTTC. It is translated as CASIPGAGGQGQFF.